This TCR beta chain was captured in a study of early T cells in non-severe SARS-CoV-2 infection. Overall study: Whole-blood bulk RNA, unsorted, was sequenced, and chains were unpaired. Overall study results and limits: Clonotype matching in VDJdb favored anti-spike CD8 responses and did not capture private and CD4 specificities.

Unique molecular identifiers were attached to individual cDNA molecules. Using its own MiXCR run on the 5' RACE reads, TCRdb lists one record per CDR3 protein. The sample lists some 82,000 distinct CDR3 sequences, about an eighth occurring once. This clonotype was counted many times. Its antigen is currently unknown. V lost 5 bases, J lost 3 bases, and 8 bases lay in between. Germline V CDR1 and CDR2: SGHNT, YENEEA. The CDR3 sequence is 12 residues long. The gene calls are TRBV11-3 and TRBJ2-7, with a weak D call TRBD2 (6 bases). The sequence derives from an adult who was a healthcare worker with PCR-confirmed SARS-CoV-2 infection or an uninfected control (not recorded which). Material: whole blood. CDR3 loop: CASSRTIYEQYF. The CDR3 DNA is TGTGCCAGCAGCCGGACTATCTACGAGCAGTACTTC.